This is a list of T cell receptor beta chains from one sample in a study of shared T cell receptors in the human thymus. TCRdb keeps only in-frame clones here, not all; method: immunoSEQ multiplex PCR. This table has roughly 710,000 clones, 80% to 90% appearing once. These sequences were also reported in another study, on human thymus T cells.

The material sequenced was thymocytes. The receptors shown here come from a girl under three years old with a congenital heart defect. Each CDR3 is given with its conserved first and last residue. The D gene is left open where the match is weak. Some rows mark clone size as missing; the rest say once, few, many or name a class of expanded clone.

>.|TRBV6-5|TRBJ2-2|.
TGTGCCAGCAGTTACAAGAGGGGGGAGCTGTTTTTT
CASSYKRGELFF
>TRBD1|TRBV2|TRBJ1-2|.
TGTGCCAGCACCCGCACTGGGACAGGGATCTATGGCTACACCTTC
CASTRTGTGIYGYTF
>.|TRBV4-3|TRBJ2-7|.
TGCGCCAGCAGCCAAGAAGAGTCGCATCTCGAGGAAGATTACTACGAGCAGTACTTC
CASSQEESHLEEDYYEQYF
>TRBD1|TRBV19|TRBJ2-7|.
TGTGCCAGTAGTACTGGTGGGACAGGGACAACCTACGAGCAGTACTTC
CASSTGGTGTTYEQYF
>TRBD2|TRBV2|TRBJ2-2|.
TGTGCCAGCAGACAAACTAGCGGGGTAAACACCGGGGAGCTGTTTTTT
CASRQTSGVNTGELFF
>TRBD1|TRBV7-8|TRBJ1-2|.
TGTGCCAGCAGCTTAGAGTGGGGACAGGGGGCGAGGTTAGACTATGGCTACACCTTC
CASSLEWGQGARLDYGYTF
>TRBD2|TRBV2|TRBJ2-3|.
TGTGCCAGCAATACCGGACTAGCAGGTTTAGATACGCAGTATTTT
CASNTGLAGLDTQYF
>.|TRBV25-1|TRBJ2-7|.
TGTGCCAGCAGTGAAGGTTGGCGGGGTCGTCGCGAGCAGTACTTC
CASSEGWRGRREQYF
>TRBD2|TRBV7-6|TRBJ2-3|few
TGTGCCAGCAGCTTAGCCTCAGCTAGCGGGGGGGGAAACACAGATACGCAGTATTTT
CASSLASASGGGNTDTQYF
>TRBD1|TRBV4-3|TRBJ2-7|.
TGCGCCAGCAGCCACTCGGGACAGCCCTACGAGCAGTACTTC
CASSHSGQPYEQYF
>.|TRBV9|TRBJ1-6|.
TGTGCCAGCAGCGTAGCCGGAAAAACGGAGCCCTATAATTCACCCCTCCACTTT
CASSVAGKTEPYNSPLHF
>.|TRBV7-2|TRBJ2-1|.
TGTGCCAGCCAACAAGGGCCTCGGGGTGAGCAGTTCTTC
CASQQGPRGEQFF
>.|TRBV27|TRBJ1-2|.
TGTGCCAGCACCTATAGTACGACTCCTTTCTATGGCTACACCTTC
CASTYSTTPFYGYTF
>.|TRBV4-3|TRBJ2-2|.
TGCGCCAGCAGCCAAGGATGGCCTAGCTACACCGGGGAGCTGTTTTTT
CASSQGWPSYTGELFF
>.|TRBV27|TRBJ1-4|.
TGTGCCAGCGCCGTGCAGGGGCGAACCAGGACTAATGAAAAACTGTTTTTT
CASAVQGRTRTNEKLFF
>.|TRBV20-1|TRBJ1-1|once
TGCAGTGCTAGATCAGCTGAAGCTTTCTTT
CSARSAEAFF
>TRBD1|TRBV6-1|TRBJ1-1|.
TGTGCCAGCAGTGGGGGCAGGACAGGAATGAACACTGAAGCTTTCTTT
CASSGGRTGMNTEAFF
>.|TRBV29-1|TRBJ1-2|.
TGCAGCGTTGTACAGACAGGCCATAACTATGGCTACACCTTC
CSVVQTGHNYGYTF
>.|TRBV28|TRBJ2-7|.
TGTGCCAGCAGTTTTTGGGCAGAGGGACATTCCGAGCAGTACTTC
CASSFWAEGHSEQYF
>.|TRBV4-3|TRBJ2-3|.
TGCGCCAGCAGCCAAGGTATGAAGCGGCAGGCGGATACGCAGTATTTT
CASSQGMKRQADTQYF
>TRBD2|TRBV19|TRBJ2-5|.
TGTGCCAGTAGCAACGACTCAACCTGGACTAGCGCCAGGGAGACCCAGTACTTC
CASSNDSTWTSARETQYF
>.|TRBV5-3|TRBJ2-7|.
TGTGCCAGAAGCTACACCCTAGCTCCCGCATACTACGAGCAGCACTTC
CARSYTLAPAYYEQHF
>.|TRBV27|TRBJ2-2|.
TGTGCCAGCAGCGCCCAATGGCTGAACACCGGGGAGCTGTTTTTT
CASSAQWLNTGELFF
>.|TRBV28|TRBJ1-1|.
TGTGCCAGCAGGCTCCGGGGACTTCCGAACACTGAAGCTTTCTTT
CASRLRGLPNTEAFF
>.|TRBV12-2|TRBJ1-2|.
TGTGCAAGTCGCTCCCCCCCCCGGGACAGCAAAGGCTACACCTTC
CASRSPPRDSKGYTF
>.|TRBV27|TRBJ2-7|few
TGTGCCAGCAGTCTCACAGGGTTAGGAGACAAACATAGGCAGTACTTC
CASSLTGLGDKHRQYF
>TRBD1|TRBV18|TRBJ1-3|.
TGTGCCAGCTCCCTAACCGGGACAGGAGCCTCTGGAAACACCATATATTTT
CASSLTGTGASGNTIYF
>TRBD1|TRBV5-6|TRBJ1-1|.
TGTGCCAGCAGCTTGCCCCGAACAGGGGGCTGGGCGGCTGAAGCTTTCTTT
CASSLPRTGGWAAEAFF
>TRBD1|TRBV7-8|TRBJ2-5|few
TGTGCCAGCAGCCCCGGGACAGGAGAGCAAGAACCGGCTCAAGAGACCCAGTACTTC
CASSPGTGEQEPAQETQYF
>.|TRBV5-8|TRBJ1-6|few
TGTGCCAGCAGCTTGGTAGCTGGGTCCTATAATTCACCCCTCCACTTT
CASSLVAGSYNSPLHF
>TRBD1|TRBV5-6|TRBJ2-3|.
TGTGCCAGCAGCTTGGAGGGCAGGGGGCCCTGCACAGATACGCAGTATTTT
CASSLEGRGPCTDTQYF
>TRBD1|TRBV18|TRBJ1-6|.
TGTGCCAGCTCACTTGGGACAGTTAATTCACCCCTCCACTTT
CASSLGTVNSPLHF
>.|TRBV11-2|TRBJ2-3|.
TGTGCCAGCAGCTTCGGGCTAGCAGGCACAGATACGCAGTATTTT
CASSFGLAGTDTQYF
>TRBD1|TRBV7-2|TRBJ2-3|.
TGTGCCAGCAGCTCCAGACCGGGACAGGGGAATAGTGATACGCAGTATTTT
CASSSRPGQGNSDTQYF
>.|TRBV4-3|TRBJ2-2|.
TGCGCCAGCAGCCAAGGTGGGGCTCTGAACACCGGGGAGCTGTTTTTT
CASSQGGALNTGELFF
>TRBD1|TRBV14|TRBJ1-1|.
TGTGCCAGCAGCCACTGTTGGACAGGCGATCTGAACACTGAAGCTTTCTTT
CASSHCWTGDLNTEAFF
>TRBD1|TRBV2|TRBJ2-7|.
TGTGCCAGCAGTGATCAGACAGGGGAAGGATTAAGGTCCTACGAGCAGTACTTC
CASSDQTGEGLRSYEQYF